Below, one T cell receptor (beta chain) is given with its context. CDR1 MNHEY and CDR2 SVGAGI come from the germline V gene. Trimming removed 6 bases at V and 7 bases at J, with 9 bases between. The CDR3 length is 11 residues. These data belong to a study of blood T cell repertoires in COVID-19. Using immunoSEQ multiplex PCR, the repertoire was profiled, and TCRdb retains in-frame clones only, with some absent. The table shows about 140,000 clones, with over 65% occurring only once. Sequenced: peripheral blood. The rearrangement uses TRBV6-5 and TRBJ2-5; D is possibly TRBD1 (6 bases). This TCR came from a man aged 50 to 60 with acute or convalescent COVID-19. CDR3 in amino acids: CASRPGVTQYF. CDR3 DNA: TGTGCCAGCAGGCCAGGGGTGACCCAGTACTTC.